This TCR beta chain was recovered during a study of blood T cells in healthy people across ages (dated by TCRdb to between 2014 and 2016). Background on the whole study: Template switching captured roughly one uniquely barcoded TCR beta cDNA molecule per two T cells in model experiments. Using deep sequencing normalized with unique cDNA molecular identifiers, the study measured how TCR beta repertoire diversity changes with age. Donors were grouped into four age groups: young (average 16 years), middle-aged (39), aged (about 60) and long-lived (approximately 78). To avoid experimental bias, donors of different ages were spread randomly across the sequencing lanes. For two donors (one aged 18 to 30 and one aged 80 or older), the study analyzed two additional independent replicas of 1 million unique cDNA reads from the same blood draw.

The paper's findings and limits, for the study overall: Estimates of total diversity based on one million sequenced T cells were considered lower bounds and underestimates. Observed TCR beta diversity per million T cells fell roughly linearly with age, and a significant reduction was already apparent by age around 40. Observed TCR beta diversity correlated strongly with the percentage of naive T cells measured by flow cytometry. Compared with the aged group, the long-lived group had more naive CD4+ T cells, fewer expanded clones and increased TCR diversity, suggesting age selection. Donor CMV infection status was unknown, potentially confounding age-related changes in expanded clonotypes. Conclusive comparison of naive and antigen-experienced compartments was prevented by the profiling of bulk unsorted PBMCs.

The library was prepared using 5' RACE. The sample was run on an Illumina HiSeq 2500. A second PCR of about 7 to 12 cycles was performed with a sample-barcoded 5' primer and a J-beta primer mix. A unique molecular identifier was introduced onto each TCR beta cDNA molecule by a template-switch 5' adaptor carrying 12 random nucleotides. At least 2.5 million CDR3-containing paired-end reads were obtained from each sample. First-strand cDNA was synthesized from all RNA with the Mint cDNA synthesis kit, primed by a TRBC-specific oligonucleotide. After uracil-DNA glycosylase treatment, a first 18-cycle PCR used universal primers M1SS and BC2_uni_R on all cDNA. In the original analysis: For normalization, 1 million high-quality reads were randomly selected from each sample, with every read carrying a distinct molecular identifier. Reads with shared molecular identifiers were discarded instead of being binned into consensus sequences. MiTCR, with a Q25 quality threshold and the strictest error-elimination algorithm, was used for CDR3 identification, clonotype clustering and error correction. A nonparametric unseen species model with Euler transformation was used to estimate a lower bound on total TCR beta diversity. TCRdb reanalyzed the raw reads on its own, using fastp at Q25 for trimming and MiXCR for clone calling, and kept in-frame beta chains. Duplicate CDR3 protein sequences are folded into a single record with the most common DNA and genes. TCRdb's processing, not the authors' own work, is the source of the V and J calls. In this sample the table shows about 1.1 million distinct CDR3 sequences, more than 30% of which occur a single time. Clones ranked in the top ten supply about an eighth of the sample.

Comments on this clonotype: It has no known antigen specificity. The sample holds no much larger clone one base away, and base qualities are not on file.

The CDR3 runs 15 amino acids, cysteine and phenylalanine included. CDR3 DNA is the only sequence kept; it has 45 bases, read in frame from the first base. Germline trimming: 4 bases from V, 4 bases from J; junction bases outside gene matches: 6. CDR1 and CDR2 were assigned from the germline V gene (reference sequence) as SEHNR and FQNEAQ. Systemically healthy Caucasian individuals from Russia, 39 in total and aged roughly 6 to 100 years, were included as donors. Each donor gave ten milliliters of peripheral blood, collected into EDTA-treated Vacutainer tubes. Ficoll-Paque density-gradient centrifugation was used to isolate PBMCs, with at least 7 million per sample. Total RNA was extracted from PBMCs with Trizol reagent, with at least 5.5 micrograms obtained per sample. For every donor, an aliquot of PBMCs went through flow cytometry to measure the percentages of naive CD45RAhigh/CD27high T cells.

This sequence uses TRBV7-9 and TRBJ2-1, with TRBD2 identical over 8 junction bases. The sample consisted of blood. The receptor was isolated from a man aged 18 to 30 in good health. The CDR3 sequence is CASSSPAGDYNEQFF. The DNA sequence reads TGTGCCAGCAGCTCCCCAGCGGGGGATTACAATGAGCAGTTCTTC.